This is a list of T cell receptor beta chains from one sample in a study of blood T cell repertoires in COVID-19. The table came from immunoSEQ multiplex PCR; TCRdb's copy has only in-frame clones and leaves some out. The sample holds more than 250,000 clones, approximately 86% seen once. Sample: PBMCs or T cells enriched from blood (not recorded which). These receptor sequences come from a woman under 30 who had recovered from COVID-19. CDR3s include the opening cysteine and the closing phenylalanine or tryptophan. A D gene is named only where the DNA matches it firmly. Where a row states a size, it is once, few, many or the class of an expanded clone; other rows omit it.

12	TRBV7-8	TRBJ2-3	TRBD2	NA	CASGLAGGPQYF	TGTGCCAGCGGACTAGCGGGGGGGCCGCAGTATTTT
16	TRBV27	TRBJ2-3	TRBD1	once	CASSTIPGQGTDTQYF	TGTGCCAGCAGTACAATTCCGGGACAGGGGACAGATACGCAGTATTTT
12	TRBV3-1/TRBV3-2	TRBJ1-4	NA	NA	CASSQGREKLFF	TGTGCCAGCAGCCAAGGCAGGGAAAAACTGTTTTTT
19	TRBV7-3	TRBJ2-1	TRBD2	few	CASSSKGLAGDSSYNEQFF	TGTGCCAGCAGCTCCAAGGGACTAGCGGGAGATAGTTCCTACAATGAGCAGTTCTTC
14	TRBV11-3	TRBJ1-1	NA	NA	CASSLGGGVTEAFF	TGTGCCAGCAGCTTAGGGGGCGGTGTCACTGAAGCTTTCTTT
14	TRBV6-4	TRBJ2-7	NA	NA	CASSDRPGSYEQYF	TGTGCCAGCAGTGATCGGCCGGGCTCCTACGAGCAGTACTTC
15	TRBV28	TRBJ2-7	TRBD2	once	CASSPELAGVYEQYF	TGTGCCAGCAGTCCCGAACTAGCGGGAGTCTACGAGCAGTACTTC
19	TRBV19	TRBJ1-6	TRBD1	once	CASSMGLDRVSSYNSPLHF	TGTGCCAGTAGTATGGGGCTCGACAGGGTGAGCTCCTATAATTCACCCCTCCACTTT
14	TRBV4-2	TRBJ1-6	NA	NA	CASSQDRNNLPLHF	TGTGCCAGCAGCCAAGACAGGAATAATTTACCCCTCCACTTT
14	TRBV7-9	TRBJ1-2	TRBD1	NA	CASSPGQGTYGYTF	TGTGCCAGCAGCCCCGGACAGGGGACGTATGGCTACACCTTC
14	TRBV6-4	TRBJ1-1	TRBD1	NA	CASSDSRDRGRAFF	TGTGCCAGCAGTGACTCGCGGGACAGGGGACGGGCTTTCTTT
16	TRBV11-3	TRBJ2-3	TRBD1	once	CASSAQGSLGTDTQYF	TGTGCCAGCAGCGCACAGGGGTCGCTGGGCACAGATACGCAGTATTTT
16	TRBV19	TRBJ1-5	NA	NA	CASRASPTTSNQPQHF	TGTGCCAGTAGGGCCTCCCCAACAACAAGCAATCAGCCCCAGCATTTT
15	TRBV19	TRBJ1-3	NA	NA	CASSMTRGSGNTIYF	TGTGCCAGTAGTATGACCCGGGGCTCTGGAAACACCATATATTTT
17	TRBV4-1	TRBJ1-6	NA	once	CASSPPVRETYNSPLHF	TGCGCCAGCAGCCCCCCCGTCCGGGAAACCTATAATTCACCCCTCCACTTT
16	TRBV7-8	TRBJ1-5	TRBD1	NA	CASSPTGVRQDQPQHF	TGTGCCAGCAGCCCAACAGGGGTTAGACAGGATCAGCCCCAGCATTTT
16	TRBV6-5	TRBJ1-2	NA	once	CASSYSGFGENYGYTF	TGTGCCAGCAGTTACAGCGGGTTCGGAGAAAACTATGGCTACACCTTC
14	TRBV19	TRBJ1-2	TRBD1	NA	CASSTGVDTYGYTF	TGTGCCAGTAGCACAGGGGTGGATACCTATGGCTACACCTTC
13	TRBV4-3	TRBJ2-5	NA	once	CASSQDAARTQYF	TGCGCCAGCAGCCAAGATGCGGCGAGGACCCAGTACTTC
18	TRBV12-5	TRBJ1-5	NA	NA	CASGLSKGGRGSNQPQHF	TGTGCTAGTGGTTTGTCTAAGGGGGGGCGCGGGAGCAATCAGCCCCAGCATTTT
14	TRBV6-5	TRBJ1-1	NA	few	CASSWGGGDTEAFF	TGTGCCAGCAGTTGGGGAGGAGGGGACACTGAAGCTTTCTTT
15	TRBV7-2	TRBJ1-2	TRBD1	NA	CASSLQAQGENGYTF	TGTGCCAGCAGCTTACAAGCACAGGGGGAGAATGGCTACACCTTC
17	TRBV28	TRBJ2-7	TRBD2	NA	CASSSPRGGAITYEQYF	TGTGCCAGCAGTTCCCCAAGGGGAGGGGCAATAACCTACGAGCAGTACTTC
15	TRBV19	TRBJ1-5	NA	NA	CASRLGRGGNQPQHF	TGTGCCAGTAGGCTCGGACGGGGGGGCAATCAGCCCCAGCATTTT
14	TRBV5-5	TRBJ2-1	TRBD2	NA	CASSFLAGNNEQFF	TGTGCCAGCAGCTTCTTAGCGGGAAACAATGAGCAGTTCTTC
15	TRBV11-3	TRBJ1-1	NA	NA	CASSLRRTENTEAFF	TGTGCCAGCAGCCTCCGGAGGACAGAGAACACTGAAGCTTTCTTT
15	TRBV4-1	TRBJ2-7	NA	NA	CASSQGTEVVKEQYF	TGCGCCAGCAGCCAAGGTACTGAAGTGGTAAAGGAGCAGTACTTC
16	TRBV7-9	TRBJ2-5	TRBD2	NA	CASSPPSGGLQETQYF	TGTGCCAGCAGCCCCCCCAGCGGGGGGCTTCAAGAGACCCAGTACTTC
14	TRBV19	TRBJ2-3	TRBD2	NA	CASRKLAGAGTQYF	TGTGCCAGTAGGAAACTAGCGGGGGCAGGTACGCAGTATTTT
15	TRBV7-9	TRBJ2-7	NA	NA	CASSLQQAVTYEQYF	TGTGCCAGCAGCTTACAACAGGCCGTTACCTACGAGCAGTACTTC
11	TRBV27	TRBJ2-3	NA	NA	CASSAGYTQYF	TGTGCCAGCAGTGCCGGGTATACGCAGTATTTT
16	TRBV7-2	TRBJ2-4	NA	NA	CASSLGTLLAKNIQYF	TGTGCCAGCAGCCTTGGGACTTTGTTAGCCAAAAACATTCAGTACTTC
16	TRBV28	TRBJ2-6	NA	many	CASSWGGPSGANVLTF	TGTGCCAGCAGCTGGGGGGGGCCATCTGGGGCCAACGTCCTGACTTTC
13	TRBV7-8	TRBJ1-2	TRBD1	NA	CASSISGGGGYTF	TGTGCCAGCAGCATATCAGGGGGCGGCGGCTACACCTTC
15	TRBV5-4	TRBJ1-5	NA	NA	CASSLGGGAGQPQHF	TGTGCCAGCAGCTTGGGCGGGGGCGCGGGTCAGCCCCAGCATTTT
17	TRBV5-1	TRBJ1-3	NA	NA	CASSLRPPGDSGNTIYF	TGCGCCAGCAGCTTGCGACCCCCAGGGGATTCTGGAAACACCATATATTTT
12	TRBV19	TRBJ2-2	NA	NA	CASSLATGELFF	TGTGCCAGTAGCCTAGCGACCGGGGAGCTGTTTTTT
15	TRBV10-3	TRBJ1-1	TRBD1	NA	CAISETGQLNTEAFF	TGTGCCATCAGTGAGACGGGACAGTTGAACACTGAAGCTTTCTTT
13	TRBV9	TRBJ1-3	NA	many	CASSMDSRNTIYF	TGTGCCAGCAGCATGGACAGTCGAAACACCATATATTTT
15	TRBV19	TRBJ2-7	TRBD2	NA	CASSIGARGEHEQYF	TGTGCCAGTAGTATAGGGGCCCGGGGGGAACACGAGCAGTACTTC
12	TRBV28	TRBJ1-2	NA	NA	CASSLSNYGYTF	TGTGCCAGCAGTTTAAGCAACTATGGCTACACCTTC
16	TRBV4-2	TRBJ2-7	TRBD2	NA	CASSQDWLAGNYEQYF	TGTGCCAGCAGCCAAGATTGGCTAGCGGGAAACTACGAGCAGTACTTC
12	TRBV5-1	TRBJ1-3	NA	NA	CASQGSGNTIYF	TGCGCCAGCCAGGGCTCTGGAAACACCATATATTTT
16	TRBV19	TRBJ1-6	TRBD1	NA	CASHPRDSSYNSPLHF	TGTGCCAGTCATCCCCGGGACAGCTCCTATAATTCACCCCTCCACTTT
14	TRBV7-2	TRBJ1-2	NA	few	CASSLGGPNYGYTF	TGTGCCAGCAGCTTAGGCGGCCCCAACTATGGCTACACCTTC
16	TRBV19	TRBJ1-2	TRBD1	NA	CASSINHRDRGSFDTF	TGTGCCAGTAGTATAAACCACCGGGACAGGGGAAGTTTTGACACCTTC
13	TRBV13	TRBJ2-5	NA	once	CASERQEKETQYF	TGTGCCAGCGAAAGACAGGAAAAAGAGACCCAGTACTTC
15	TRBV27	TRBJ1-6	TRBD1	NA	CASSFGQGWNSPLHF	TGTGCCAGCAGTTTCGGACAGGGGTGGAATTCACCCCTCCACTTT
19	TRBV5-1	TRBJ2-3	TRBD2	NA	CASSTTSGGAPPITDTQYF	TGCGCCAGCAGCACGACTAGCGGGGGGGCCCCACCTATCACAGATACGCAGTATTTT
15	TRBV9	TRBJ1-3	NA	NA	CASSGRLGLGNTIYF	TGTGCCAGCAGCGGCCGGTTGGGGCTGGGAAACACCATATATTTT
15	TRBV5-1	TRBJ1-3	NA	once	CASSLVQAPGNTIYF	TGCGCCAGCAGCTTGGTCCAGGCCCCTGGAAACACCATATATTTT
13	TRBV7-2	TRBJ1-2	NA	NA	CASGGSSNYGYTF	TGTGCCAGCGGAGGGTCTTCTAACTATGGCTACACCTTC